These T cell receptor beta chains were read from a single sample in a study of blood T cell repertoires in COVID-19. Sequencing used immunoSEQ multiplex PCR; TCRdb keeps in-frame clones, though not all of them. The table records some 200,000 clones, 65% to 90% of them present only once. Sequenced material: peripheral blood. The receptor source for this set is a woman in her 70s with COVID-19, enrolled during active disease. CDR3s include the opening cysteine and the closing phenylalanine or tryptophan.

V gene: TRBV18
J gene: TRBJ2-3
CDR3 protein: CASSPTGPTDTQYF

V gene: TRBV4-3
J gene: TRBJ1-4
CDR3 protein: CASSQGQGRVEKLFF

V gene: TRBV7-2
J gene: TRBJ2-7
CDR3 protein: CASSLTIGGEQYF

V gene: TRBV7-9
J gene: TRBJ2-2
CDR3 protein: CASSSEGPMGELFF

V gene: TRBV5-1
J gene: TRBJ1-5
CDR3 protein: CASRALPGQGDQPQHF

V gene: TRBV7-9
J gene: TRBJ2-1
CDR3 protein: CASSYTSGSGSYNEQFF

V gene: TRBV5-1
J gene: TRBJ2-1
CDR3 protein: CASSPFRGGASYNEQFF

V gene: TRBV28
J gene: TRBJ1-4
CDR3 protein: CASSHTDINEKLFF

V gene: TRBV2
J gene: TRBJ1-1
CDR3 protein: CASSDPDRGDTEAFF

V gene: TRBV7-3
J gene: TRBJ2-6
CDR3 protein: CASSSTLGSGANVLTF

V gene: TRBV19
J gene: TRBJ1-5
CDR3 protein: CAGQFNQPQHF

V gene: TRBV27
J gene: TRBJ1-1
CDR3 protein: CASSDTGVGKAFF

V gene: TRBV30
J gene: TRBJ1-2
CDR3 protein: CAWSVVGRVSGYTF

V gene: TRBV7-8
J gene: TRBJ1-5
CDR3 protein: CASSPTRQYNQPQHF

V gene: TRBV7-2
J gene: TRBJ2-1
CDR3 protein: CASSLGQSNEQFF

V gene: TRBV4-1
J gene: TRBJ2-7
CDR3 protein: CASSQDNARTYEQYF

V gene: TRBV11-3
J gene: TRBJ2-3
CDR3 protein: CASSLEGGRGDTQYF

V gene: TRBV7-2
J gene: TRBJ1-1
CDR3 protein: CASSLRSGGQVGEAFF

V gene: TRBV2
J gene: TRBJ1-5
CDR3 protein: CASRTGTLGNQPQHF

V gene: TRBV7-2
J gene: TRBJ2-5
CDR3 protein: CASSIGLAGKETQYF

V gene: TRBV10-1
J gene: TRBJ1-1
CDR3 protein: CASSEEVTEAFF

V gene: TRBV12-1
J gene: TRBJ1-1
CDR3 protein: CASRTQGVAEAFF

V gene: TRBV7-6
J gene: TRBJ2-7
CDR3 protein: CASSSRDSSYEQYF

V gene: TRBV6-5
J gene: TRBJ2-1
CDR3 protein: CASTPTGTYNEQFF

V gene: TRBV18
J gene: TRBJ1-2
CDR3 protein: CASSPGQGVNYGYTF

V gene: TRBV4-3
J gene: TRBJ1-2
CDR3 protein: CASSQVRGIHGYTF

V gene: TRBV11-3
J gene: TRBJ1-1
CDR3 protein: CASSLDRGKGIRTEAFF

V gene: TRBV27
J gene: TRBJ1-6
CDR3 protein: CASTHRSGGNSPLHF

V gene: TRBV7-6
J gene: TRBJ1-3
CDR3 protein: CASSLNRRVSGNTIYF

V gene: TRBV7-9
J gene: TRBJ2-3
CDR3 protein: CASSLAPGADTQYF

V gene: TRBV11-2
J gene: TRBJ1-1
CDR3 protein: CASSFSDGGTEAFF

V gene: TRBV5-4
J gene: TRBJ2-3
CDR3 protein: CASSPQVVGGDYTQYF

V gene: TRBV14
J gene: TRBJ1-6
CDR3 protein: CASSQVDTYNSPLHF

V gene: TRBV7-3
J gene: TRBJ2-3
CDR3 protein: CASSSGGLTDTQYF

V gene: TRBV11-3
J gene: TRBJ1-1
CDR3 protein: CASSLGGQIVNTEAFF

V gene: TRBV28
J gene: TRBJ2-3
CDR3 protein: CASSLPPGGQYF

V gene: TRBV6-6
J gene: TRBJ2-6
CDR3 protein: CASSRQAYSGANVLTF

V gene: TRBV6-5
J gene: TRBJ2-5
CDR3 protein: CASSSGVETQYF

V gene: TRBV5-4
J gene: TRBJ2-5
CDR3 protein: CASSADRGGETQYF

V gene: TRBV3-1/TRBV3-2
J gene: TRBJ2-7
CDR3 protein: CASSRQGSGTRWQYF

V gene: TRBV6-5
J gene: TRBJ2-7
CDR3 protein: CASSYSTRGGSYEQYF

V gene: TRBV6-2/TRBV6-3
J gene: TRBJ1-2
CDR3 protein: CASSYSGRTNYGYTF